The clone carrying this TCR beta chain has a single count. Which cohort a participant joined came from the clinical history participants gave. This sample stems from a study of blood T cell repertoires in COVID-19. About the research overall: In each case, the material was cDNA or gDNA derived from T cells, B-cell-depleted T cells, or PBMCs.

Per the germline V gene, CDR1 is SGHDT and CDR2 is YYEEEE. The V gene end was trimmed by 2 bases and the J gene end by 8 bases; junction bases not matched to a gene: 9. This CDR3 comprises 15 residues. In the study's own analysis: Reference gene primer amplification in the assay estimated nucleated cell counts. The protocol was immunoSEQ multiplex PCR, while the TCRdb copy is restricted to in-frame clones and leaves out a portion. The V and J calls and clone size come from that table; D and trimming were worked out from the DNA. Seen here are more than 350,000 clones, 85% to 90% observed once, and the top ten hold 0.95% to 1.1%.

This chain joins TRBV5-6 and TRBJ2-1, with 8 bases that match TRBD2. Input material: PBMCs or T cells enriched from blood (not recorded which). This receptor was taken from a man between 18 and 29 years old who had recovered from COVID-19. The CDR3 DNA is TGTGCCAGCAGCTTAGGCGGGAGGAATACAGATGAGCAGTTCTTC. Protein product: CASSLGGRNTDEQFF.